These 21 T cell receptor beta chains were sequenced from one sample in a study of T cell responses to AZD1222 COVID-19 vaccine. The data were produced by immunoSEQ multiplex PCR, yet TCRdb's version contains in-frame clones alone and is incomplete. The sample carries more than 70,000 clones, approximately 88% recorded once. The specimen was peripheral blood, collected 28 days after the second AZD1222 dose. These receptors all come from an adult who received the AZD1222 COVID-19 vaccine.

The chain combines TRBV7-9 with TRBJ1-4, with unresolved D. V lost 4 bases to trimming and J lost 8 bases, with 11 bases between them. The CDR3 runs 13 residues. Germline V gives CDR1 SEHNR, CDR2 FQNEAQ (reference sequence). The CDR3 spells CASSSDLGEKLFF. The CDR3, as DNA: TGTGCCAGCAGCTCCGATTTAGGGGAAAAACTGTTTTTT.

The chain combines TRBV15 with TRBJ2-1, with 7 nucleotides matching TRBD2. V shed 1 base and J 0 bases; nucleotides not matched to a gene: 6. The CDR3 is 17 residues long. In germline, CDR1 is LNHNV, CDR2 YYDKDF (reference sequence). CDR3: CATSRVSGGYSYNEQFF. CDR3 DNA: TGTGCCACCAGCAGAGTGTCCGGGGGGTACTCCTACAATGAGCAGTTCTTC.

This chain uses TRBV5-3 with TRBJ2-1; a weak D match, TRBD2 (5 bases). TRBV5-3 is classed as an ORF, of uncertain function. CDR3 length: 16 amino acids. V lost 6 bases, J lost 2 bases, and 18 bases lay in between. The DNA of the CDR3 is TGTGCCAGAACCAGAGAGAGGGTGCAACCCTACAATGAGCAGTTCTTC. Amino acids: CARTRERVQPYNEQFF.

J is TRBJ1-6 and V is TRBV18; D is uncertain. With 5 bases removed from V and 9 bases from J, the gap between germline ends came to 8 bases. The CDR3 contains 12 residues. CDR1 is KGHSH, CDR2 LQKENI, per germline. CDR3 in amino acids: CASSTESSPLHF. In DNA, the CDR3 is TGTGCCAGCTCAACAGAGTCTTCACCCCTCCACTTT.

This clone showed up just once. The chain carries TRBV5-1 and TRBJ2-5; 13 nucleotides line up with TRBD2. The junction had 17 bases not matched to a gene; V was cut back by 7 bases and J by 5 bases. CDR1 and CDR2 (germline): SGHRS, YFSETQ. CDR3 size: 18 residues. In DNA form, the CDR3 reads TGCGCCAGCTCCAACGCGGGACTAGCGGGGATCTCCGGGGAGACCCAGTACTTC. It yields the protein CASSNAGLAGISGETQYF.

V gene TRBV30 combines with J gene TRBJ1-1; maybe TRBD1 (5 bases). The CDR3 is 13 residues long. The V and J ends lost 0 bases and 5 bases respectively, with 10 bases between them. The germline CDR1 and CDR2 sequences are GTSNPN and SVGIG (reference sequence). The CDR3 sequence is CAWSVDRGTEAFF. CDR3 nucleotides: TGTGCCTGGAGTGTAGACAGAGGGACTGAAGCTTTCTTT.

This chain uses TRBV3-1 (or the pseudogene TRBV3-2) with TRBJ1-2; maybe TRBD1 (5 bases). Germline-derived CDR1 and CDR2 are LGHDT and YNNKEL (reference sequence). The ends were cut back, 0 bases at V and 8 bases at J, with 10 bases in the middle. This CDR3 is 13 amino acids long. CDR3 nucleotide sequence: TGTGCCAGCAGCCAAGAACTGGGGGGAGGCTACACCTTC. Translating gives CASSQELGGGYTF.

This chain's CDR3 is CASSESASTASPLHF. The CDR3 DNA is TGCGCCAGCAGTGAGTCGGCCTCGACAGCTTCACCCCTCCACTTT. V is TRBV10-2 and J is TRBJ1-6, with D possibly TRBD1 on 5 matching bases. V lost 0 bases and J 9 bases, leaving 12 bases between the germline ends. Germline-derived CDR1 and CDR2 are WSHSY and SAAADI. This CDR3 has 15 amino acids.

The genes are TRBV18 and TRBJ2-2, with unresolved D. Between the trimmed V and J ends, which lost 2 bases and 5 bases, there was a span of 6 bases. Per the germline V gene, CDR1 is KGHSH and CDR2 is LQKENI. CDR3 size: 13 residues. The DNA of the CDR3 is TGTGCCAGCTCACCAAGCGAAACCGGGGAGCTGTTTTTT. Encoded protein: CASSPSETGELFF.

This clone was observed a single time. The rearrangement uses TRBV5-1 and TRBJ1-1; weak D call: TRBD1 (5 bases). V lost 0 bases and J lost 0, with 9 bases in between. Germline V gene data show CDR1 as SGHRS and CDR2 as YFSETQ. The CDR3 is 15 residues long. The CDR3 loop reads CASSLGPGVNTEAFF. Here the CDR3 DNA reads TGCGCCAGCAGCTTGGGCCCGGGGGTGAACACTGAAGCTTTCTTT.

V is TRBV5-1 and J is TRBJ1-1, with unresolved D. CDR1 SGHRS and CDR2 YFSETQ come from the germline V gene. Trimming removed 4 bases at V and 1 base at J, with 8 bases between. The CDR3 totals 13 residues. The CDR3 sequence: CASSPGWNTEAFF. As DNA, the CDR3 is TGCGCCAGCAGCCCGGGGTGGAACACTGAAGCTTTCTTT.

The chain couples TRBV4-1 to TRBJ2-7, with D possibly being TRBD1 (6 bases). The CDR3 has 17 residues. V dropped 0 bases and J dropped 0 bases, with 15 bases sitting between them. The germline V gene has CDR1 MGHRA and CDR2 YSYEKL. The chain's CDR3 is CASSQEGSGQFSYEQYF. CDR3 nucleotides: TGCGCCAGCAGCCAAGAGGGTTCAGGACAGTTCTCCTACGAGCAGTACTTC.

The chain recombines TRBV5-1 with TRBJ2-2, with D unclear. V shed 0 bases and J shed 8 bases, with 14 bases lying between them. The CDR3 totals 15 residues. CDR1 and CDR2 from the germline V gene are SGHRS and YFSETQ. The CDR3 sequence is CASSLDAGISGELFF. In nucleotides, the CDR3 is TGCGCCAGCAGCTTGGACGCTGGTATTAGTGGGGAGCTGTTTTTT.

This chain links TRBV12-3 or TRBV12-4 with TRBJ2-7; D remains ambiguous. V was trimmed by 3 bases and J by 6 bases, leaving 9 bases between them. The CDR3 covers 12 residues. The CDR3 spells CASSLSRVEQYF. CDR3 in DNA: TGTGCCAGCAGTTTGTCTCGAGTCGAGCAGTACTTC.

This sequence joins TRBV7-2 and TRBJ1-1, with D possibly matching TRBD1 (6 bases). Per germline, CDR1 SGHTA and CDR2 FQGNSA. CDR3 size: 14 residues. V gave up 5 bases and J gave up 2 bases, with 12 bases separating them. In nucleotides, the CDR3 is TGTGCCAGCAGCCTCAAGGGGGGAAACACTGAAGCTTTCTTT. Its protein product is CASSLKGGNTEAFF.

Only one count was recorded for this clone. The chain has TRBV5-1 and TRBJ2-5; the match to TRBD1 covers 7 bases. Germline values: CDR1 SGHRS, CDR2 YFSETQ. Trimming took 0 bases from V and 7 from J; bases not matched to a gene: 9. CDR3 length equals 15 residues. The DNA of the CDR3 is TGCGCCAGCAGCTTGGCCCGAGGGGGCCCCGGGACCCAGTACTTC. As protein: CASSLARGGPGTQYF.

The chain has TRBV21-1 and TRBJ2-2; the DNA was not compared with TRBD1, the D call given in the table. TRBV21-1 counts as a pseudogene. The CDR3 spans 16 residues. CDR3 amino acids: CASSSNRGQDTGELFF. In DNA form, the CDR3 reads TGTGCCAGCAGCAGTAACAGGGGTCAGGACACCGGGGAGCTGTTTTTT.

This CDR3 is CASSEIAGLQETQYF. DNA for the CDR3: TGTGCCAGCAGCGAAATAGCGGGGTTGCAAGAGACCCAGTACTTC. The chain combines TRBV7-6 with TRBJ2-5, with TRBD2 matching 8 bases. Per germline, CDR1 SGHVS and CDR2 FNYEAQ. The CDR3 extends over 15 amino acids. V lost 5 bases and J lost 2; bases outside the gene matches: 7.

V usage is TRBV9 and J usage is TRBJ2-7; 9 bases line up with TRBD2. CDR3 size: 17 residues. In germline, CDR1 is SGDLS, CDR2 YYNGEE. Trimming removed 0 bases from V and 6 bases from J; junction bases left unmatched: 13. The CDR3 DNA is TGTGCCAGCAGCGTAGGGGTAGCGGGGGTCCAACCCTCCGAGCAGTACTTC. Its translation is CASSVGVAGVQPSEQYF. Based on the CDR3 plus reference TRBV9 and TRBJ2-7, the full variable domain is DSGVTQTPKHLITATGQRVTLRCSPRSGDLSVYWYQQSLDQGLQFLIQYYNGEERAKGNILERFSAQQFPDLHSELNLSSLELGDSALYFCASSVGVAGVQPSEQYFGPGTRLTVT.

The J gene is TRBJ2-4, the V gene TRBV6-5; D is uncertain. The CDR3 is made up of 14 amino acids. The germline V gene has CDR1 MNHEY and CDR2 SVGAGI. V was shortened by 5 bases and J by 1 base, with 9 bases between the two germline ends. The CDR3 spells CASSRQNAKNIQYF. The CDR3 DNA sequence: TGTGCCAGCAGTCGACAAAACGCCAAAAACATTCAGTACTTC.

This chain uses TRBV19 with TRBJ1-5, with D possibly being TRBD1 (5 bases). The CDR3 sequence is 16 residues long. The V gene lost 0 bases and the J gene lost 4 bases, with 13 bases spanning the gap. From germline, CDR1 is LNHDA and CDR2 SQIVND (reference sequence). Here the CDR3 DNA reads TGTGCCAGTAGTATAGATCGGCAGGGTAGGAATCAGCCCCAGCATTTT. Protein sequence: CASSIDRQGRNQPQHF.